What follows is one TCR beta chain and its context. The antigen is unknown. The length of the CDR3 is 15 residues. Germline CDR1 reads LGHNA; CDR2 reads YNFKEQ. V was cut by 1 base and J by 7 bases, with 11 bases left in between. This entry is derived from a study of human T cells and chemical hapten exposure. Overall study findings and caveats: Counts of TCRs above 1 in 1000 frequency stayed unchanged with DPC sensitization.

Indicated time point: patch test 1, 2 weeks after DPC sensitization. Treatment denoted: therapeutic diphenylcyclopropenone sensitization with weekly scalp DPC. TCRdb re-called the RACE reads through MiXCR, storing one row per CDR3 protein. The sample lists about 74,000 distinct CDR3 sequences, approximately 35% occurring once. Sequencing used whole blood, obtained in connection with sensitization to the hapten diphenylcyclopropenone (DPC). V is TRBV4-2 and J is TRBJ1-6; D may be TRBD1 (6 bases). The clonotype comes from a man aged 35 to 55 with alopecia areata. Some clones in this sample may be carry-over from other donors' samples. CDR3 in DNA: TGTGCCAGCAGCCAAGTTCAGGGGAACAATTCACCCCTCCACTTT. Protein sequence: CASSQVQGNNSPLHF.